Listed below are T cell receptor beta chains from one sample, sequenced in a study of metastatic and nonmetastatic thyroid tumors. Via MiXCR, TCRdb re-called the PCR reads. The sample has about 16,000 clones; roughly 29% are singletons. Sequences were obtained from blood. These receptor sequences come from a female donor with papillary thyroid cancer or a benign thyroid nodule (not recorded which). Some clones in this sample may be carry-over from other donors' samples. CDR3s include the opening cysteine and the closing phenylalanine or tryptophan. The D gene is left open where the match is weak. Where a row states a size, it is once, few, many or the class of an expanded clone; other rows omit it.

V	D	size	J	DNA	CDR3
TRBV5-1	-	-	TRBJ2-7	TGCGCCAGCAGCTTGGCGGGAGTCTCCTACGAGCAGTACTTC	CASSLAGVSYEQYF
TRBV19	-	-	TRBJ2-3	TGTGCCAGTAGTATAAAAGCGGGTTTCACAGATACGCAGTATTTT	CASSIKAGFTDTQYF
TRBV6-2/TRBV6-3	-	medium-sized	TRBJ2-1	TGTGCCAGCAGTTACGGACTACCCATCTCCTACAATGAGCAGTTCTTC	CASSYGLPISYNEQFF
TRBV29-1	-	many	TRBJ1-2	TGCAGCGCCACCCTCCCCGGAAACTATGGCTACACCTTC	CSATLPGNYGYTF
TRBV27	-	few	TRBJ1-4	TGTGCCAGCAGCTCGACGGGGACTGAAAAACTGTTTTTT	CASSSTGTEKLFF
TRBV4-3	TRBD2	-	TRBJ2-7	TGCGCCAGCAGCCAAGGGGCTAGCGGGATTTACGAGCAGTACTTC	CASSQGASGIYEQYF
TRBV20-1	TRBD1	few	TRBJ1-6	TGCAATGCTAGTGCCCGACCGGGACAGAGGGGCAATTCACCCCTCCACTTT	CNASARPGQRGNSPLHF
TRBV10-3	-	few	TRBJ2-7	TGTGCCATCAGTGAGTCGGCCTCCTACTATCAGTACTTC	CAISESASYYQYF
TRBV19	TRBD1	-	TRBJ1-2	TGTGCCAGTAGTATCCTCCGGGACAGGGGTTTCAAAACTCAGAGCTACACCTTC	CASSILRDRGFKTQSYTF
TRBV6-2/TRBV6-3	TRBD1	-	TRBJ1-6	TGTGCCAGCAGCAGGGACAGGGATCGGTCACCCCTCCACTTT	CASSRDRDRSPLHF
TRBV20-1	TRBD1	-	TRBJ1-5	TGCAGTGCCCGCCGACAGGGAGGCTACCAGCCCCAGCATTTT	CSARRQGGYQPQHF
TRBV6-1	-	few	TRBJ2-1	TGTGCCGGAGCAGTAGACGGGGAGCCCTTCAATGAGCAGTTCTTC	CAGAVDGEPFNEQFF
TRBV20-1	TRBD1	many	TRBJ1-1	TGCAGTGCACCTGGACAGGGGAAGGCTGAAGCTTTCTTT	CSAPGQGKAEAFF
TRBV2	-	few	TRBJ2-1	TGTGCCACCAGCAGATCCCCCGGTTCACCTGAGCAGTTCTTC	CATSRSPGSPEQFF
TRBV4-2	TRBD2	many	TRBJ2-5	TGTGCCAGCAGCCAAGATCAGGGTAGCGGGCAAGAGACCCAGTACTTC	CASSQDQGSGQETQYF
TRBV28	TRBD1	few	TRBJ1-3	TGTGCCAGCAGTTTCCGACAGGGGGGAAACACCATATATTTT	CASSFRQGGNTIYF
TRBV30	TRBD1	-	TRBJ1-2	TGTGCCTGGAGTCCCCCGAGGGACAGTGCCGGCTACACCTTC	CAWSPPRDSAGYTF
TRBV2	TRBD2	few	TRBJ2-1	TGTGCCAGCAGTGGACTTAGCGGGGGGGCCGTTGAGCAGTTCTTC	CASSGLSGGAVEQFF
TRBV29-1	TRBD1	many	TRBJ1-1	TGCAGCGTTGAAGGGACAGGGGGCTTTGAAGCTTTCTTT	CSVEGTGGFEAFF
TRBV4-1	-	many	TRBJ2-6	TGCGCCAGCAGCCAAGTAGACCTAGGGTTTAGTGGGGCCAACGTCCTGACTTTC	CASSQVDLGFSGANVLTF
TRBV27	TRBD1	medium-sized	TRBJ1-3	TGTGCCAGCAGTCTGACAGGGGGGAACACCATATATTTT	CASSLTGGNTIYF
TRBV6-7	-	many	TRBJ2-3	TGTGCCAGCAGAATACTTTACAGGGCTGACACAGATACGCAGTATTTT	CASRILYRADTDTQYF